The rows below give T cell receptor beta chains drawn from one sample of a study of T cell repertoires in cytomegalovirus infection. TCRdb re-called the reads with MiXCR, one entry per CDR3 protein. Of 650,000 to 850,000 distinct CDR3 sequences listed, roughly 28% are singletons. Their antigens are not known. Sequenced material: cultured CD8+ T cells from PBMCs, taken from culture after CMV antigen stimulation. These receptors were taken from a human donor in good health (CMV status not recorded). Some clones in this sample may be carry-over from other donors' samples. The conserved cysteine and the conserved F or W are not part of the CDR3 here. The order of the fields is V gene, D gene, J gene, CDR3 protein. The D gene is left open where the match is weak.

TRBV7-6	TRBD1	TRBJ2-3	ASSIGTAGDTQY
TRBV25-1	TRBD1	TRBJ2-7	ASEGQSNYEQY
TRBV27	TRBD1	TRBJ1-1	ASSLTGGFTEAF
TRBV7-8	TRBD2	TRBJ2-2	ASGPLAGGPHTGELF
TRBV7-2	NA	TRBJ2-7	ASSFGRTAYEQY
TRBV11-3	NA	TRBJ2-1	ASGGRGGNNEQF
TRBV29-1	NA	TRBJ1-2	SADGGFNYGYT
TRBV28	TRBD1	TRBJ2-2	ASTLTGVNTGELF
TRBV23-1	NA	TRBJ1-5	ASSQSATSNQPQH
TRBV6-5	NA	TRBJ2-5	ASSYSASPGAYRETQY
TRBV7-8	TRBD1	TRBJ1-1	ASSSRQGRNTEAF
TRBV27	TRBD2	TRBJ2-5	ASKGSGGAQETQY
TRBV7-3	TRBD1	TRBJ2-3	ASSLSLRDRGTDTQY
TRBV7-3	TRBD1	TRBJ2-1	ASSPKDGQGHNEQF
TRBV27	NA	TRBJ2-3	ATLARLTDTQY
TRBV6-2/TRBV6-3	NA	TRBJ2-3	ASSYPPQGISTDTQY
TRBV6-5	NA	TRBJ2-2	ASTPYRDSTGELF
TRBV7-9	TRBD2	TRBJ2-1	ASSPSGGAGAYNEQF
TRBV4-1	TRBD1	TRBJ1-5	ASSPGQYSNQPQH
TRBV12-5	NA	TRBJ1-2	ASGTAAAPYGYT
TRBV10-3	NA	TRBJ2-3	AIRAIVGSTDTQY
TRBV27	NA	TRBJ1-1	ASSPGTKPDSDTEAF
TRBV25-1	NA	TRBJ2-2	ASGHATGELF
TRBV7-9	TRBD1	TRBJ1-1	ASSSTGINTEAF
TRBV19	TRBD1	TRBJ1-5	ASNPDRGIQPQH
TRBV15	NA	TRBJ2-2	ATSSTGLNTGELF
TRBV9	NA	TRBJ2-3	ASSTLPGGEGDTQY
TRBV25-1	NA	TRBJ1-1	ASSERRVGMNTEAF
TRBV6-5	NA	TRBJ1-1	ASSLDWDTEAF
TRBV7-6	NA	TRBJ2-5	ASSFNMATQY
TRBV7-6	TRBD1	TRBJ1-4	ASSSAGGREEKLF
TRBV7-8	TRBD1	TRBJ1-1	ASSPVGQLNTEAF
TRBV2	TRBD2	TRBJ2-1	ASGTSSGYEQF
TRBV15	NA	TRBJ1-5	ATSRDRGSSKPQH
TRBV4-1	NA	TRBJ1-1	ASSQVVGMNTEAF
TRBV5-1	NA	TRBJ2-1	ASSATWSSYNEQF
TRBV15	NA	TRBJ2-2	ATSGHRTVQNTGELF
TRBV4-2	NA	TRBJ1-2	ASSQGTNGYT
TRBV19	TRBD1	TRBJ2-7	ASRVALGTGTYEQY